This TCR beta chain emerged from a study of OX40 agonist ivuxolimab in advanced cancers. Study summary: The mean age was about 57 years, ranging from about 23 to 85, with around four fifths of participants male.

Points on this clone: Its antigen is as yet unknown. The junction differs from germline at one of its ends, possibly a read error.

Germline CDR1 SGHNT, CDR2 YYREEE (reference sequence). This CDR3 is built from 16 residues. TCRdb keeps only in-frame clones here, not all; method: immunoSEQ multiplex PCR. Among 73,000 or so clones listed, 65% to 90% were seen once. Study-wide results and caveats: In CD8+ T cells, expanded clones were on average more numerous than in CD4+.

The chain is built from TRBV5-4 and TRBJ2-1; 7 positions match TRBD2. The receptor was isolated from an adult with an advanced solid tumor such as melanoma, head and neck, liver or kidney cancer. The material sequenced was CD4+ or CD8+ T cells sorted from blood, taken in a trial of the OX40 agonist ivuxolimab. The CDR3 DNA sequence: TGTGCCAGCAGCAGAGAGCGGGGAGGCTCCTACAATGAGCGGTTCTTC. This translates into CASSRERGGSYNERFF.